This T cell receptor beta chain came from a study of cytomegalovirus exposure and HLA in healthy donors. The CDR3 loop spans 16 amino acids. Trimming cost V 2 bases and J 2 bases, with 15 bases left between them. Germline values: CDR1 SNHLY, CDR2 FYNNEI. The PCR employed 60 Vbeta primers together with 13 Jbeta primers. Only in-frame clones appear in the TCRdb table, and some are missing; sequencing was by immunoSEQ multiplex PCR. This sample has around 88,000 clones, with about three quarters found just once. Sequenced material: PBMCs. The chain joins TRBV2 to TRBJ1-2; unclear D gene. The clonotype was recovered from a man aged 50 or older in good health and CMV-seropositive. Written as DNA, the CDR3 is TGTGCCAGCAGTGAATTCGGTCCTGACGGGAACTATGGCTACACCTTC. It specifies CASSEFGPDGNYGYTF.